The 8 T cell receptor beta chains given below trace back to one sample, sequenced in a study of blood T cell repertoires in COVID-19. TCRdb's copy holds only in-frame clones and misses some; the assay was immunoSEQ multiplex PCR. The table has some 190,000 clones, more than 60% seen once; the top ten hold roughly 12%. The specimen sequenced was peripheral blood. These receptors originate from a woman between 50 and 59 years old with acute or convalescent COVID-19.

This clone was found once. The chain couples TRBV28 to TRBJ1-2; D is possibly TRBD1 (6 bases). Germline CDR1 reads MDHEN; CDR2 reads SYDVKM. This CDR3 is 14 amino acids long. Trimming stripped 3 bases from V and 4 bases from J, with 12 bases between. The DNA of the CDR3 is TGTGCCAGCAGTTTGGACAGACGAGGCTATGGCTACACCTTC. Translated, it gives CASSLDRRGYGYTF.

The CDR3 DNA sequence: TGTGCCAGCAGTTTATTTACTAGCGGGACCTACAATGAGCAGTTCTTC. Protein sequence: CASSLFTSGTYNEQFF. The V call is TRBV28, the J call TRBJ2-1; 10 bases are shared with TRBD2. Losses at the gene ends were 1 base for V and 2 bases for J; bases not matched to a gene: 2. Germline loops: CDR1 MDHEN, CDR2 SYDVKM. The CDR3 is made up of 16 amino acids. The whole variable domain, filled in from reference TRBV28 and TRBJ2-1, reads DVKVTQSSRYLVKRTGEKVFLECVQDMDHENMFWYRQDPGLGLRLIYFSYDVKMKEKGDIPEGYSVSREKKERFSLILESASTNQTSMYLCASSLFTSGTYNEQFFGPGTRLTVL.

The V gene is TRBV3-1 (or the pseudogene TRBV3-2), the J gene TRBJ2-5; TRBD2 matches at 9 bases. CDR1 and CDR2 (germline): LGHDT, YNNKEL (reference sequence). With V trimmed by 4 bases and J by 2 bases, 5 bases remained unmatched. The CDR3 has 15 residues. CDR3 in amino acids: CASSRRLAVQETQYF. CDR3 bases: TGTGCCAGCAGCCGGAGACTAGCGGTGCAAGAGACCCAGTACTTC.

Here the CDR3 reads CASSQGTGGLEQYF. CDR3 coding DNA: TGCGCCAGCAGCCAGGGGACAGGGGGCCTCGAGCAGTACTTC. The genes are TRBV5-1 and TRBJ2-7, with 12 bases lining up with TRBD1. CDR1 and CDR2 (germline): SGHRS, YFSETQ. Unmatched junction bases numbered 5, after V lost 4 bases and J lost 6 bases. The CDR3 is 14 residues long. The full variable domain, completed using reference TRBV5-1 and TRBJ2-7, is KAGVTQTPRYLIKTRGQQVTLSCSPISGHRSVSWYQQTPGQGLQFLFEYFSETQRNKGNFPGRFSGRQFSNSRSEMNVSTLELGDSALYLCASSQGTGGLEQYFGPGTRLTVT.

This clone was seen once. This chain connects TRBV7-2 to TRBJ1-6; TRBD1 might be the D (5 bases). Trimming stripped 5 bases from V and 0 bases from J, with 11 bases between. The V gene's germline CDR1 is SGHTA and CDR2 FQGNSA. This CDR3 is 16 amino acids long. The CDR3 DNA reads TGTGCCAGCAGCCCAAGACAGAGCTCCTATAATTCACCCCTCCACTTT. Amino acids: CASSPRQSSYNSPLHF.

The chain joins TRBV11-2 to TRBJ2-2; the D gene is possibly TRBD1 (6 bases). The CDR3 loop spans 16 amino acids. V lost 5 bases and J lost 2, with 15 bases in between. CDR1 is SGHAT, CDR2 FQNNGV, per germline. In nucleotides, the CDR3 is TGTGCCAGCAGCCCGCAGGGGCGCGTTAACACCGGGGAGCTGTTTTTT. It is translated as CASSPQGRVNTGELFF. The variable domain in full, with the rest retrieved from reference TRBV11-2 and TRBJ2-2, is EAGVAQSPRYKIIEKRQSVAFWCNPISGHATLYWYQQILGQGPKLLIQFQNNGVVDDSQLPKDRFSAERLKGVDSTLKIQPAKLEDSAVYLCASSPQGRVNTGELFFGEGSRLTVL.

The V gene is TRBV19, the J gene TRBJ2-7; the match to TRBD1 covers 9 bases. Germline V lookup: CDR1 LNHDA, CDR2 SQIVND (reference sequence). After removal of 5 bases from V and 5 bases from J, the junction contained 10 bases not matched to a gene. This CDR3 is 15 amino acids long. CDR3 loop: CASSRPGQGKHEQYF. In DNA form, the CDR3 reads TGTGCCAGTAGTCGGCCGGGACAGGGCAAACACGAGCAGTACTTC. Full variable domain (remainder filled in from reference TRBV19 and TRBJ2-7): DGGITQSPKYLFRKEGQNVTLSCEQNLNHDAMYWYRQDPGQGLRLIYYSQIVNDFQKGDIAEGYSVSREKKESFPLTVTSAQKNPTAFYLCASSRPGQGKHEQYFGPGTRLTVT.

The gene calls are TRBV6-5 and TRBJ2-7, with D maybe TRBD1 (5 bases). Trimming took off 7 bases at V and 0 bases at J, with 16 bases between the two ends. The CDR3 length is 15 residues. The V gene's germline CDR1 is MNHEY and CDR2 SVGAGI. In DNA, the CDR3 is TGTGCCAGCACCCGACAGTTACTTAGCTCCTACGAGCAGTACTTC. Its translation is CASTRQLLSSYEQYF.